The clone carrying this T cell receptor beta chain has more than one count but fewer than ten. The antigen is unknown. Each cDNA molecule carried a unique molecular identifier. TCRdb redid the calling of the 5' RACE reads with MiXCR, one entry per CDR3 protein. Here the sample spans roughly 54,000 distinct CDR3 sequences, approximately 5.6% being singletons. The data derive from a study of early T cells in non-severe SARS-CoV-2 infection. Study-level information: Sequencing of bulk RNA from unsorted whole blood was done, without chain pairing. Whole-study findings and limits: Anti-spike CD8 specificities were favored by VDJdb matching, whose results missed private and CD4 specificities.

V was trimmed by 5 bases and J by 6 bases, leaving 14 bases between them. The CDR3 has 14 amino acids. Germline V gene sequence: CDR1 SEHNR, CDR2 FQNEAQ (reference sequence). This chain uses TRBV7-9 with TRBJ2-1; D perhaps matches TRBD1 (5 bases). The material sequenced was whole blood. The source is an adult who was a healthcare worker with PCR-confirmed SARS-CoV-2 infection or an uninfected control (not recorded which). As DNA, the CDR3 is TGTGCCAGCAGCGCGCCCGTGACAGTCAATGAGCAGTTCTTC. It translates to CASSAPVTVNEQFF.